Each of the 12 T cell receptor beta chains below was sequenced from the same sample in a study of control samples from healthy donors and cancer patients. Sequencing used immunoSEQ multiplex PCR; TCRdb keeps in-frame clones, though not all of them. This sample carries tens of thousands of clones, approximately 84% of them seen once, and the ten largest clones take about 3%. The sequencing sample was made of PBMCs. These receptors all come from a woman aged 45-59 years with lung cancer.

This clone was observed once. This rearrangement joins TRBV7-6 to TRBJ2-5; 13 bases line up with TRBD2. J lost 0 bases, V lost 2 bases, and 6 bases had no gene match. Germline CDR1 is SGHVS and CDR2 is FNYEAQ. The CDR3 has 18 residues. This CDR3 reads CASSLRLAGGSDQETQYF. Written as DNA, the CDR3 is TGTGCCAGCAGCTTAAGACTAGCGGGGGGTTCAGACCAAGAGACCCAGTACTTC.

This chain connects TRBV6-6 to TRBJ2-7; the match to TRBD1 covers 9 bases. V gave up 5 bases and J gave up 3 bases; unmatched junction bases: 5. The germline CDR1 and CDR2 sequences are MNHNY and SVGAGI (reference sequence). The CDR3 contains 14 residues. CDR3 sequence reads: CASSQDRGIYEQYF. CDR3 DNA sequence: TGTGCCAGCAGTCAAGACAGGGGGATCTACGAGCAGTACTTC.

This clone occurred a few times. The chain combines TRBV27 with TRBJ1-2, with a weak D call TRBD1 (5 bases). CDR1 and CDR2 from the germline V gene are MNHEY and SMNVEV (reference sequence). Trimming cost V 3 bases and J 2 bases, with 10 bases left between them. This CDR3 spans 14 amino acids. CDR3 bases: TGTGCCAGCAGTTTTCGGACAACCAACTATGGCTACACCTTC. Its protein is CASSFRTTNYGYTF.

J is TRBJ2-5 and V is TRBV6-5; 12 bases map to TRBD1. The CDR3 has 15 amino acids. Unmatched junction bases numbered 2, after V lost 6 bases and J lost 0 bases. The germline CDR1 and CDR2 sequences are MNHEY and SVGAGI. CDR3 nucleotide sequence: TGTGCCAGCAGCGGGACAGGGGGCAACCAAGAGACCCAGTACTTC. It yields the protein CASSGTGGNQETQYF.

The chain uses TRBV7-2 and TRBJ1-3; D is uncertain. Trimming cost V 2 bases and J 0 bases, with 5 bases left between them. Germline V gene lookup returns CDR1 SGHTA and CDR2 FQGNSA. The length of the CDR3 is 14 residues. The CDR3 DNA follows: TGTGCCAGCAGCTTACGATACTCTGGAAACACCATATATTTT. Translation: CASSLRYSGNTIYF.

The V call is TRBV4-3, the J call TRBJ2-5; D perhaps matches TRBD2 (6 bases). The CDR3 runs to 15 residues. V shed 0 bases and J shed 8 bases, with 16 bases lying between them. The germline V gene has CDR1 LGHNA and CDR2 YSLEER. CDR3 sequence: CASSQENGGRGTQYF. CDR3 coding DNA: TGCGCCAGCAGCCAAGAAAACGGGGGTAGGGGAACCCAGTACTTC.

This chain links TRBV11-3 with TRBJ2-6; no clear D gene. V was cut by 5 bases and J by 2 bases, with 10 bases left in between. CDR1 and CDR2 from the germline V gene are SGHNT and YENEEA. This CDR3 has 15 amino acids. The CDR3: CASSPSGAGANVLTF. The CDR3 nucleotides are TGTGCCAGCAGCCCTAGTGGAGCTGGGGCCAACGTCCTGACTTTC.

V usage is TRBV5-1 and J usage is TRBJ1-2; possible D gene TRBD1, 5 bases. This CDR3 has 14 residues. Trimming stripped 0 bases from V and 2 bases from J, with 8 bases between. CDR1 SGHRS and CDR2 YFSETQ come from the germline V gene. The CDR3 sequence is CASSLERGNYGYTF. The DNA of the CDR3 is TGCGCCAGCAGCTTGGAGCGGGGGAACTATGGCTACACCTTC.

V is TRBV27 and J is TRBJ2-7, with D tentatively TRBD1 or TRBD2 (5 bases each). V shed 2 bases and J shed 4 bases, with 9 bases lying between them. This CDR3 region has 13 residues. CDR1 and CDR2 (germline): MNHEY, SMNVEV (reference sequence). CDR3 DNA sequence: TGTGCCAGCAGTTTAGGGGACCGGTACGAGCAGTACTTC. Its protein product is CASSLGDRYEQYF.

The chain joins TRBV19 to TRBJ2-3; maybe TRBD1 (6 bases). The V and J ends lost 5 bases and 0 bases respectively, with 18 bases between them. Germline-derived CDR1 and CDR2 are LNHDA and SQIVND (reference sequence). This CDR3 spans 17 amino acids. The CDR3 DNA reads TGTGCCAGTAGTCTTTCAGGGGCCTACCAAAGCACAGATACGCAGTATTTT. Its translation is CASSLSGAYQSTDTQYF. Based on the CDR3 plus reference TRBV19 and TRBJ2-3, the full variable domain is DGGITQSPKYLFRKEGQNVTLSCEQNLNHDAMYWYRQDPGQGLRLIYYSQIVNDFQKGDIAEGYSVSREKKESFPLTVTSAQKNPTAFYLCASSLSGAYQSTDTQYFGPGTRLTVL.

V and J are TRBV27 and TRBJ2-3; tentatively, D is TRBD1 (8 bases). Trimming stripped 7 bases from V and 3 bases from J, with 26 bases between. This CDR3 spans 18 amino acids. The germline CDR1 and CDR2 sequences are MNHEY and SMNVEV (reference sequence). The CDR3 region has the DNA TGTGCCAGCACCCCTCTCCCCCTAACAGGGGGGGGTACAGATACGCAGTATTTT. It codes for CASTPLPLTGGGTDTQYF.

The rearrangement uses TRBV28 and TRBJ2-7; D is undetermined. Germline-derived CDR1 and CDR2 are MDHEN and SYDVKM. CDR3 length equals 12 residues. With 3 bases removed from V and 2 bases from J, the gap between germline ends came to 5 bases. The chain's CDR3 is CASSLLPYEQYF. The CDR3 DNA reads as TGTGCCAGCAGTTTGCTTCCCTACGAGCAGTACTTC. Variable domain in full (rest from reference TRBV28 and TRBJ2-7): DVKVTQSSRYLVKRTGEKVFLECVQDMDHENMFWYRQDPGLGLRLIYFSYDVKMKEKGDIPEGYSVSREKKERFSLILESASTNQTSMYLCASSLLPYEQYFGPGTRLTVT.